The entry below gives a single T cell receptor beta chain sequence along with its context. This record belongs to a study of cytotoxic CD8 clonotypes in ibrutinib-treated CLL. Study at large: The patient breakdown showed ten to eleven relapsed/refractory and about 16 treatment-naive cases, with under 18 IGHV unmutated. A mean of around 270,000 productive templates and 100,000 or so productive rearrangements was obtained per sample.

The assay was immunoSEQ multiplex PCR, and TCRdb's table has in-frame clones only and misses some. The data contain 70,000 to 80,000 clones, approximately 82% of them singletons. CDR3 length equals 16 residues. Unmatched junction bases numbered 10, after V lost 6 bases and J lost 3 bases. Germline V gene sequence: CDR1 WSHSY, CDR2 SAAADI. This receptor was taken from a human donor with chronic lymphocytic leukemia. The chain is built from TRBV10-2 and TRBJ2-1, with 8 bases aligning to TRBD2. The sequencing used PBMCs, collected after 24 months of ibrutinib treatment. CDR3 nucleotides: TGCGCCAGCAGCCCCTTGGCTAGCGGGTTCTACAATGAGCAGTTCTTC. Its translation is CASSPLASGFYNEQFF.